These T cell receptor beta chains were read from a single sample in a study of T cell repertoires in cytomegalovirus infection. TCRdb re-called the reads through MiXCR, storing one row per CDR3 protein. The sample consists of 450,000 to 650,000 distinct CDR3 sequences, 26% of them appearing once. Sequencing used PBMCs. The receptors stem from a human donor in good health (CMV status not recorded). Some clones in this sample may be carry-over from other donors' samples. The CDR3 runs from the conserved cysteine through the conserved F or W. Expanded clones get a size class; other rows say once, few or many, or leave the size out.

abundance	v_gene	j_gene	CDR3aa
many	TRBV11-3	TRBJ2-5	CASSAEGLQETQYF
.	TRBV10-3	TRBJ2-2	CAAQTSGLPGELFF
.	TRBV19	TRBJ2-2	CASRTRLAGAAGELFF
.	TRBV19	TRBJ1-3	CASKRGQGTGNTIYF
.	TRBV15	TRBJ2-1	CATVQDRGYNEQFF
.	TRBV28	TRBJ1-5	CASSPAGGRNQPQHF
.	TRBV11-3	TRBJ2-1	CASSAVGTSGTNEQFF
few	TRBV6-2/TRBV6-3	TRBJ2-5	CATTSGTYQETQYF
many	TRBV4-3	TRBJ2-3	CASSQDPSGSRLDTQYF
.	TRBV27	TRBJ1-1	CASSLERSGTGGWGEAFF
many	TRBV7-2	TRBJ2-1	CASSSGLAGSPYNEQFF
.	TRBV5-1	TRBJ2-1	CASSRDRLYNEQFF
.	TRBV27	TRBJ2-4	CASSPLRQLDIQYF
.	TRBV6-5	TRBJ2-1	CASSQPGPYNEQFF
.	TRBV5-4	TRBJ1-6	CASRPGQGLSSPLHF
.	TRBV7-3	TRBJ1-2	CASSLGLQGPRITFYGYTF
many	TRBV7-8	TRBJ2-7	CASSLLASSSYEQYF
.	TRBV20-1	TRBJ2-3	CSATIPPERDTQYF
.	TRBV7-8	TRBJ2-1	CASSSPTGARFF
.	TRBV5-1	TRBJ2-1	CASSRTFYNEQFF
.	TRBV7-2	TRBJ2-1	CASSLAASTSGRNEQFF
.	TRBV6-6	TRBJ2-3	CASSALAGYTDTQYF
.	TRBV7-8	TRBJ2-7	CASSLVSSGYEQYF
.	TRBV7-2	TRBJ1-6	CASSLYQGRGYNSPLHF
few	TRBV24-1	TRBJ2-1	CATSGYWRETEQFF
.	TRBV19	TRBJ1-1	CASSLGGLPNTEAFF
few	TRBV5-4	TRBJ2-1	CASSLTTDNEQFF
few	TRBV29-1	TRBJ1-3	CSVEDGGNTIYF
few	TRBV28	TRBJ1-2	CASGSTLFKDHGYTF